The 14 T cell receptor beta chains listed next were all sequenced from one sample in a study of cytomegalovirus exposure and HLA in healthy donors. The PCR employed 60 Vbeta primers together with 13 Jbeta primers. Assay used: immunoSEQ multiplex PCR; TCRdb lists only in-frame clones, some missing. The sample lists about 130,000 clones, 78% occurring once. The sequencing input was PBMCs. The receptors shown here come from a man aged 25 to 40 in good health and CMV-seropositive.

Concerning this clone: The same CDR3 can be traced to other DNA sequences in this sample. The V gene is TRBV6-5, the J gene TRBJ1-5; D might be TRBD1 (5 bases). Trimming stripped 5 bases from V and 4 bases from J, with 15 bases between. The CDR3 is 15 amino acids. Germline loops: CDR1 MNHEY, CDR2 SVGAGI. The CDR3: CASSPRRVGNQPQHF. CDR3 in DNA: TGTGCCAGCAGTCCCCGCAGGGTTGGGAATCAGCCCCAGCATTTT.

The chain has TRBV27 and TRBJ2-1; TRBD2 matches 14 bases. This CDR3 has 18 residues. V dropped 6 bases and J dropped 7; count of bases not matched to a gene: 14. Germline CDR1 and CDR2: MNHEY and SMNVEV (reference sequence). In DNA, the CDR3 is TGTGCCAGCAGAGATCCGGGACTAGCGGGAGCCTGGCGGAATGAGCAGTTCTTC. It codes for CASRDPGLAGAWRNEQFF.

The chain recombines TRBV28 with TRBJ1-1, with 10 bases lining up with TRBD1. Trimming at V came to 3 bases and at J to 5 bases, leaving 9 bases not matched to a gene. Germline-derived CDR1 and CDR2 are MDHEN and SYDVKM. This CDR3 is 16 amino acids long. CDR3 in amino acids: CASSLAGTGVRTEAFF. The CDR3, as DNA: TGTGCCAGCAGTTTGGCAGGGACAGGGGTGAGGACTGAAGCTTTCTTT.

The V gene is TRBV27, the J gene TRBJ1-5; 7 bases agree with TRBD1. After removal of 4 bases from V and 4 bases from J, the junction contained 1 base not matched to a gene. This CDR3 comprises 13 residues. CDR1 is MNHEY and CDR2 is SMNVEV in the germline V gene (reference sequence). The CDR3 DNA follows: TGTGCCAGCAGTTACAGGGGTAATCAGCCCCAGCATTTT. The encoded protein is CASSYRGNQPQHF.

J is TRBJ2-5 and V is TRBV7-6, with 8 bases identical to TRBD2. J lost 5 bases, V lost 5 bases, and 7 bases had no gene match. Germline CDR1 SGHVS, CDR2 FNYEAQ. The CDR3 is 14 residues long. CDR3 amino acids: CASSPEVAGETQYF. DNA of the CDR3: TGTGCCAGCAGCCCAGAGGTAGCGGGGGAGACCCAGTACTTC.

This clone appeared a few times. Here the CDR3 DNA reads TGTGCCAGCAGCTCCCCTACGTTAGGACTAGCGGGCGAGATCGGCGAGCAGTACTTC. This gives the protein CASSSPTLGLAGEIGEQYF. This rearrangement joins TRBV9 to TRBJ2-7, with 11 bases that match TRBD2. The CDR3 consists of 19 residues. Trimming removed 4 bases from V and 6 bases from J; junction bases left unmatched: 21. Germline V lookup: CDR1 SGDLS, CDR2 YYNGEE.

V gene TRBV27 combines with J gene TRBJ1-2, with 7 bases lining up with TRBD1. Trimming took 2 bases from V and 4 from J; bases not matched to a gene: 4. The V gene's germline CDR1 is MNHEY and CDR2 SMNVEV (reference sequence). The CDR3 runs to 14 residues. CDR3 in amino acids: CASSLRGDSYGYTF. The CDR3 nucleotides read TGTGCCAGCAGTTTAAGGGGGGACAGCTATGGCTACACCTTC.

V gene TRBV25-1 combines with J gene TRBJ2-1; no clear D gene. The CDR3 runs 15 residues. CDR1 and CDR2 (germline): MGHDK, SYGVNS. Trimming cost V 4 bases and J 11 bases, with 21 bases left between them. The DNA for the CDR3 is TGTGCCAGCAGTGGCCCAGGTTTCCCCCGGCCGCAGCAGTTCTTC. This sequence encodes CASSGPGFPRPQQFF.

This chain connects TRBV13 to TRBJ2-7; 9 bases line up with TRBD2. From germline, CDR1 is PRHDT and CDR2 FYEKMQ (reference sequence). This CDR3 has 15 residues. Germline trimming cut 5 bases from V and 7 bases from J; bases unmatched to any gene: 12. The CDR3 DNA follows: TGTGCCAGCAGCGGTGTGGGCGGGAGGGCGGATGAGCAGTACTTC. This codes for CASSGVGGRADEQYF. The whole variable domain, filled in from reference TRBV13 and TRBJ2-7, reads AAGVIQSPRHLIKEKRETATLKCYPIPRHDTVYWYQQGPGQDPQFLISFYEKMQSDKGSIPDRFSAQQFSDYHSELNMSSLELGDSALYFCASSGVGGRADEQYFGPGTRLTVT.

This clone has just one count. This rearrangement joins TRBV18 to TRBJ1-5; the D is unclear. From germline, CDR1 is KGHSH and CDR2 LQKENI. V lost 0 bases and J lost 3, with 12 bases in between. This CDR3 region has 16 residues. The CDR3: CASSPPPGGYNQPQHF. CDR3 nucleotide sequence: TGTGCCAGCTCACCACCCCCGGGCGGGTACAATCAGCCCCAGCATTTT.

This chain joins TRBV4-3 and TRBJ2-2; 10 positions agree with TRBD1. Losses at the gene ends were 4 bases for V and 6 bases for J; bases not matched to a gene: 5. The V gene's germline CDR1 is LGHNA and CDR2 YSLEER. CDR3 length equals 15 residues. This CDR3 is CASSPRQGAPGELFF. DNA of the CDR3: TGCGCCAGCAGCCCCCGACAGGGGGCCCCCGGGGAGCTGTTTTTT.

CDR3 in amino acids: CASSWGEDSEAFF. In nucleotides, the CDR3 is TGTGCCAGCAGCTGGGGGGAAGATTCTGAAGCTTTCTTT. J is TRBJ1-1 and V is TRBV7-6; D might be TRBD1 (5 bases). The length of the CDR3 is 13 residues. V lost 4 bases, J lost 6 bases, and 12 bases lay in between. Germline-derived CDR1 and CDR2 are SGHVS and FNYEAQ.

The V gene is TRBV7-9, the J gene TRBJ1-3; possible D gene TRBD1, 6 bases. Germline values: CDR1 SEHNR, CDR2 FQNEAQ (reference sequence). The CDR3 has 16 amino acids. Trimming took 3 bases from V and 0 from J, leaving 12 bases between them. This CDR3 is CASSLGQGNSGNTIYF. CDR3 in DNA: TGTGCCAGCAGCTTGGGTCAGGGGAACTCTGGAAACACCATATATTTT. The full variable domain, rest sourced from reference TRBV7-9 and TRBJ1-3, is DTGVSQNPRHKITKRGQNVTFRCDPISEHNRLYWYRQTLGQGPEFLTYFQNEAQLEKSRLLSDRFSAERPKGSFSTLEIQRTEQGDSAMYLCASSLGQGNSGNTIYFGEGSWLTVV.

The chain has TRBV10-3 and TRBJ1-1; a weak D match, TRBD1 (6 bases). Trimming took 5 bases from V and 1 from J, leaving 11 bases between them. CDR3 length: 14 residues. Germline CDR1 is ENHRY and CDR2 is SYGVKD. This CDR3 is CAISTGTKNTEAFF. The CDR3 bases are TGTGCCATCAGTACCGGGACAAAGAACACTGAAGCTTTCTTT.